The source of this TCR beta chain is a study of PD-1 blockade in classical Hodgkin lymphoma. TCRdb's table, derived via immunoSEQ multiplex PCR, lists solely in-frame clones and lacks some. The data contain about 13,000 clones, 84% of them seen just once; the ten biggest clones take up around 25%. Overall study results and limits: It was CD4+ TCR diversity, not CD8+, that rose significantly by C4D1.

This CDR3 spans 16 amino acids. CDR1 and CDR2 from the germline V gene are SGDLS and YYNGEE. V lost 0 bases and J lost 0; bases outside the gene matches: 4. In this sample, this clone turned up a few times. As yet, its antigen is unknown. Exposure to brentuximab vedotin varied, and each patient had relapsed following autologous stem cell transplantation. This clonotype was sampled from a human donor with classical Hodgkin lymphoma. The specimen comprised peripheral blood mononuclear cells (PBMCs), sampled at baseline. This chain links TRBV9 with TRBJ2-3; TRBD2 matches 7 bases. CDR3 DNA sequence: TGTGCCAGCAGCGTAGTCGGGGGGATTAGCACAGATACGCAGTATTTT. Encoded protein: CASSVVGGISTDTQYF.